Listed below are T cell receptor beta chains from one sample, sequenced in a study of radiotherapy plus CTLA-4 blockade in lung cancer. Libraries were prepared by immunoSEQ multiplex PCR; TCRdb keeps only in-frame clonotypes and omits some of them. The data hold around 100,000 clones, with around 84% observed a single time. The specimen was peripheral blood, collected from a patient treated with radiotherapy plus ipilimumab. The source is a human donor with non-small cell lung cancer that progressed on radiotherapy plus ipilimumab. Some clones in this sample may be carry-over from other donors' samples. Both conserved end residues are part of each CDR3. Each record gives: V gene, CDR3 length, J gene, D gene, clone size, CDR3 protein, CDR3 DNA. A D gene is named only where the DNA matches it firmly. Clone size, where shown, is once, few, many, or a class for clones that have expanded.

>TRBV5-6|12|TRBJ2-7|NA|NA
CASHLDSYEQYF
TGTGCCAGCCATCTAGATAGCTACGAGCAGTACTTC
>TRBV2|14|TRBJ1-3|NA|NA
CASSPTISGNTIYF
TGTGCCAGCAGTCCGACTATCTCTGGAAACACCATATATTTT
>TRBV10-1|11|TRBJ2-7|NA|NA
CASSESGEQYF
TGCGCCAGCAGTGAGTCGGGAGAGCAGTACTTC
>TRBV30|19|TRBJ2-5|NA|once
CAWSVGRIPYLSGRETQYF
TGTGCCTGGAGTGTAGGTAGGATCCCGTACTTATCCGGCCGAGAGACCCAGTACTTC
>TRBV5-4|16|TRBJ2-3|NA|NA
CASRDPRLVSTDTQYF
TGTGCCAGCAGGGATCCGCGACTGGTTAGCACAGATACGCAGTATTTT
>TRBV7-6|15|TRBJ2-7|NA|once
CASSLDPGRYYEQYF
TGTGCCAGCAGCTTAGACCCAGGTCGGTACTACGAGCAGTACTTC
>TRBV5-1|16|TRBJ1-6|NA|NA
CASSLAGSSYNSPLHF
TGCGCCAGCAGCTTGGCAGGGAGCTCCTATAATTCACCCCTCCACTTT
>TRBV4-3|15|TRBJ2-6|NA|NA
CASSPQGSGANVLTF
TGCGCCAGCAGCCCACAGGGTTCTGGGGCCAACGTCCTGACTTTC
>TRBV6-6|14|TRBJ1-4|NA|few
CASSYGGANEKLFF
TGTGCCAGCAGTTACGGGGGGGCTAATGAAAAACTGTTTTTT
>TRBV11-3|14|TRBJ2-7|TRBD1|few
CASSFGRGLSEQYF
TGTGCCAGCAGCTTTGGCAGGGGGCTTTCCGAGCAGTACTTC
>TRBV7-3|15|TRBJ2-1|TRBD1|NA
CASSSGQATDNEQFF
TGTGCCAGCAGCTCCGGACAGGCAACCGACAATGAGCAGTTCTTC
>TRBV5-1|14|TRBJ1-1|NA|NA
CASSLSVRNTEAFF
TGCGCCAGCAGCTTATCGGTGAGGAACACTGAAGCTTTCTTT
>TRBV9|15|TRBJ2-3|NA|NA
CASSVNPPATDTQYF
TGTGCCAGCAGCGTAAACCCTCCAGCGACAGATACGCAGTATTTT
>TRBV5-6|15|TRBJ1-6|NA|NA
CASSFAFGLNSPLHF
TGTGCCAGCAGCTTTGCCTTCGGGTTAAATTCACCCCTCCACTTT
>TRBV5-1|15|TRBJ2-5|TRBD1|NA
CASTRGQVEQETQYF
TGCGCCAGCACGCGGGGACAGGTTGAACAAGAGACCCAGTACTTC
>TRBV28|14|TRBJ1-1|NA|NA
CASSLFQPSGRAFF
TGTGCCAGCAGTTTATTCCAGCCGAGTGGGAGAGCTTTCTTT
>TRBV29-1|12|TRBJ1-1|NA|few
CSVEDLRDGAFF
TGCAGCGTTGAAGATCTCAGGGATGGAGCTTTCTTT
>TRBV13|15|TRBJ2-7|NA|NA
CASSSRTGRGYEQYF
TGTGCCAGCAGCTCACGGACAGGGAGGGGATACGAGCAGTACTTC
>TRBV4-2|17|TRBJ2-4|NA|NA
CASSQMGQTLGKNIQYF
TGTGCCAGCAGCCAAATGGGACAAACCTTGGGCAAAAACATTCAGTACTTC
>TRBV5-1|14|TRBJ2-5|TRBD1|once
CASSPGQGAETQYF
TGCGCCAGCAGCCCGGGACAGGGCGCGGAGACCCAGTACTTC
>TRBV5-6|18|TRBJ1-4|TRBD1|NA
CASSSFYRGRRTNEKLFF
TGTGCCAGCAGCTCCTTCTACAGGGGGAGGAGAACTAATGAAAAACTGTTTTTT
>TRBV7-2|12|TRBJ2-7|NA|NA
CASSLVGYEQYF
TGTGCCAGCAGCTTAGTAGGGTACGAGCAGTACTTC
>TRBV15|14|TRBJ1-4|NA|NA
CATSLRQSNEKLFF
TGTGCCACCAGCCTTCGACAGTCTAATGAAAAACTGTTTTTT
>TRBV6-1|14|TRBJ2-2|NA|NA
CASSELADKGELFF
TGTGCCAGCAGTGAACTTGCGGACAAGGGGGAGCTGTTTTTT
>TRBV5-6|14|TRBJ2-7|NA|NA
CASSLGQVDYEQYF
TGTGCCAGCAGCTTGGGACAGGTAGACTACGAGCAGTACTTC
>TRBV5-5|16|TRBJ2-2|NA|NA
CASSSRQILNTGELFF
TGTGCCAGCAGCTCTAGACAGATATTGAACACCGGGGAGCTGTTTTTT
>TRBV7-2|14|TRBJ2-3|NA|once
CASSQNGPPDTQYF
TGTGCCAGCAGCCAAAACGGTCCTCCGGATACGCAGTATTTT
>TRBV2|16|TRBJ1-2|NA|NA
CASSDSTEVTNYGYTF
TGTGCCAGCAGTGACTCGACGGAGGTAACTAACTATGGCTACACCTTC
>TRBV30|11|TRBJ1-4|NA|once
CAWSVLEKLFF
TGTGCCTGGAGTGTACTTGAAAAACTGTTTTTT
>TRBV29-1|13|TRBJ1-2|TRBD1|NA
CSVATGGGLGYTF
TGCAGCGTAGCTACAGGGGGCGGGTTAGGCTACACCTTC
>TRBV27|21|TRBJ2-3|TRBD1|NA
CASSFVGLRSTDRGQLDTQYF
TGTGCCAGCAGTTTTGTGGGACTTAGGTCCACCGACAGGGGGCAATTAGATACGCAGTATTTT
>TRBV4-2|17|TRBJ1-1|NA|NA
CASSQDFARTEGTEAFF
TGTGCCAGCAGCCAAGATTTCGCAAGAACCGAGGGCACTGAAGCTTTCTTT
>TRBV6-1|15|TRBJ1-2|NA|NA
CASSYDSYLNYGYTF
TGTGCCAGCAGCTACGACAGCTACCTTAACTATGGCTACACCTTC
>TRBV5-1|15|TRBJ2-1|TRBD2|NA
CASSSPAGGLVEQFF
TGCGCCAGCAGCTCCCCAGCGGGGGGGCTAGTTGAGCAGTTCTTC
>TRBV6-4|15|TRBJ2-1|NA|NA
CASSARLSSYNEQFF
TGTGCCAGCAGTGCAAGACTTTCGTCCTACAATGAGCAGTTCTTC
>TRBV10-3|13|TRBJ1-6|TRBD1|NA
CASGTADNSPLHF
TGTGCCTCAGGGACAGCAGATAATTCACCCCTCCACTTT
>TRBV15|15|TRBJ1-5|NA|NA
CATSRDPGSHQPQHF
TGTGCCACCAGCAGAGATCCCGGGAGTCATCAGCCCCAGCATTTT
>TRBV19|14|TRBJ1-2|NA|NA
CASSQSGTIYGYTF
TGTGCCAGTAGTCAATCAGGGACTATCTATGGCTACACCTTC
>TRBV9|16|TRBJ2-2|TRBD2|NA
CASSKGGLVNTGELFF
TGTGCCAGCAGCAAGGGGGGACTAGTGAACACCGGGGAGCTGTTTTTT
>TRBV27|15|TRBJ2-3|NA|NA
CASREWLGSTDTQYF
TGTGCCAGCAGAGAATGGCTAGGAAGCACAGATACGCAGTATTTT
>TRBV19|14|TRBJ2-1|TRBD2|NA
CASTLSGGYNEQFF
TGTGCCAGTACCCTTAGCGGGGGATACAATGAGCAGTTCTTC
>TRBV4-1|19|TRBJ2-2|NA|NA
CASSQEVLLRLSYSGELFF
TGCGCCAGCAGCCAAGAAGTCCTTCTACGGTTAAGTTATTCCGGGGAGCTGTTTTTT
>TRBV7-8|16|TRBJ2-1|TRBD2|NA
CASSLKGLAIYNEQFF
TGTGCCAGCAGCTTAAAGGGACTAGCGATTTACAATGAGCAGTTCTTC
>TRBV30|16|TRBJ1-5|NA|NA
CAWSGTGPNGNQPQHF
TGTGCCTGGAGTGGGACGGGGCCCAATGGCAATCAGCCCCAGCATTTT
>TRBV7-9|17|TRBJ2-1|TRBD1|NA
CASSPKYRDRVYNEQFF
TGTGCCAGCAGCCCGAAATATCGGGACAGGGTCTACAATGAGCAGTTCTTC
>TRBV5-6|15|TRBJ1-4|NA|medium-sized
CASSSPAALNEKLFF
TGTGCCAGCAGCTCTCCGGCGGCCTTAAATGAAAAACTGTTTTTT
>TRBV7-9|15|TRBJ2-5|TRBD1|NA
CASSLVPQGSETQYF
TGTGCCAGCAGCTTAGTCCCACAGGGGAGCGAGACCCAGTACTTC
>TRBV4-3|15|TRBJ1-4|TRBD1|few
CASSQTGTGQEKLFF
TGCGCCAGCAGCCAAACCGGGACAGGCCAAGAAAAACTGTTTTTT
>TRBV4-3|18|TRBJ1-2|NA|NA
CASSQVTTPQAAGYGYTF
TGCGCCAGCAGCCAAGTCACGACCCCCCAGGCGGCAGGGTATGGCTACACCTTC
>TRBV6-6|14|TRBJ1-2|NA|NA
CASSPGTTGYGYTF
TGTGCCAGCAGCCCCGGGACAACGGGCTATGGCTACACCTTC
>TRBV5-6|15|TRBJ2-7|NA|NA
CASSFRFSSSYEQYF
TGTGCCAGCAGCTTCAGGTTTTCTAGCTCCTACGAGCAGTACTTC